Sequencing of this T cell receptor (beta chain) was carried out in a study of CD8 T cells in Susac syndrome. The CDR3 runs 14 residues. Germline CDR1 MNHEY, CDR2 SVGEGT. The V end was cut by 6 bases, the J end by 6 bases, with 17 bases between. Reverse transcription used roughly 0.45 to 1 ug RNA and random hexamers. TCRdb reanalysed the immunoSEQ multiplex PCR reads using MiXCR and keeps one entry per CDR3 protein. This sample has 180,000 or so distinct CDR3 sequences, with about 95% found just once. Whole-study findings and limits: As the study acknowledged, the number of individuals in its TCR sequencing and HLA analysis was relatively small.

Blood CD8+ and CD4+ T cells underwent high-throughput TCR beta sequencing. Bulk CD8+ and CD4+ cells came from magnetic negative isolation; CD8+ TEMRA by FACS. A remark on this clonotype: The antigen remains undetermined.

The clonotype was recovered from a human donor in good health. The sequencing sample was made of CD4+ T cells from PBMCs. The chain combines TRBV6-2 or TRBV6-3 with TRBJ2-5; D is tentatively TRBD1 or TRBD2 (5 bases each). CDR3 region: CASRDGTGGQTQYF. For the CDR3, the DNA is TGTGCCAGCAGAGATGGGACCGGCGGACAGACCCAGTACTTC.